The clone carrying this TCR beta chain was picked up many times. Its antigen is not identified. From approximately 400 ng of RNA, a library with molecular barcoded alpha/delta and beta/gamma adaptors was made. TCRdb re-called the reads through MiXCR, storing one row per CDR3 protein. The sample yields approximately 41,000 distinct CDR3 sequences, 13% seen once. This record belongs to a study of read filtering for tumor transcriptome and immune sequencing. Study summary: The cohort had about 16 men and more than 13 women aged about 47 to 90, mean roughly 71 years. Overall study results and limits: IR-seq captured clonotypes deeper and more reliably than RNA-seq.

V was pared by 4 bases and J by 4 bases, with 17 bases between. CDR1 and CDR2 from the germline V gene are SGHRS and YFSETQ. This CDR3 region has 15 residues. The source is a donor at least 40 years old with multiple myeloma. The chain has TRBV5-1 and TRBJ1-1; TRBD1 is a possible D gene (6 bases). Input material: a population of CD138-negative cells sorted from bone marrow. The DNA of the CDR3 is TGCGCCAGCAGCCCGGAGGGGGGTCGGGGCACTGAAGCTTTCTTT. Its translation: CASSPEGGRGTEAFF.